This T cell receptor beta chain was observed in a study of technical replicates of blood from several donors. Measured with immunoSEQ multiplex PCR; TCRdb has only the in-frame clones, and not every one. The sample gives 70,000 to 80,000 clones, 91% of which show up once; under 0.45% is in the top ten. Between the trimmed V and J ends, which lost 9 bases and 3 bases, there was a span of 15 bases. Looked up from germline, CDR1 is SNHLY and CDR2 is FYNNEI. This CDR3 spans 13 amino acids. This clone has a handful of counts. The chain is built from TRBV2 and TRBJ2-7, with a tentative D call TRBD1 (5 bases). The specimen sequenced was T cells isolated from PBMCs. The receptor was isolated from a human donor in good health. Some clones in this sample may be carry-over from other donors' samples. For the CDR3, the DNA is TGTGCCAGGAGCGTGGACATCTTCTACGAGCAGTACTTC. It codes for CARSVDIFYEQYF.